The 7 T cell receptor beta chains below were found in one sample sequenced in a study of metastatic and nonmetastatic thyroid tumors. TCRdb reanalyzed the PCR reads via MiXCR. The sample carries over 25,000 clones, 6% to 9.5% recorded once. Thyroid surgery took place with no prior treatment in any patient. Sequenced: blood. Receptor source: a female donor with papillary thyroid cancer or a benign thyroid nodule (not recorded which). Some clones in this sample may be carry-over from other donors' samples.

In the case of this clone: A single base separates this from a much larger clone, so it may be a read error. The genes are TRBV10-3 and TRBJ2-1; perhaps TRBD1 as D (5 bases). CDR3 length equals 16 residues. Looked up from germline, CDR1 is ENHRY and CDR2 is SYGVKD. CDR3 protein: CATRPGGASPYSEQFF. In DNA, the CDR3 is TGTGCCACCAGACCAGGTGGGGCGAGCCCCTACAGTGAGCAGTTCTTC.

This clone appeared many times. The chain recombines TRBV9 with TRBJ1-3; D remains unclear. V was clipped by 0 bases and J by 0 bases, with 10 bases between them. Germline assignment: CDR1 SGDLS and CDR2 YYNGEE. This CDR3 has 16 residues. This CDR3 reads CASSVAPASSGNTIYF. In DNA, the CDR3 is TGTGCCAGCAGCGTAGCCCCAGCCAGCTCTGGAAACACCATATATTTT. Filled out from reference TRBV9 and TRBJ1-3, the complete variable domain reads DSGVTQTPKHLITATGQRVTLRCSPRSGDLSVYWYQQSLDQGLQFLIQYYNGEERAKGNILERFSAQQFPDLHSELNLSSLELGDSALYFCASSVAPASSGNTIYFGEGSWLTVV.

This clone was detected only a few times. A single base separates this from a much larger clone, so it may be a read error. The conserved phenylalanine or tryptophan normally closing the CDR3 is absent here, so this likely arose from a read error. V is TRBV3-1 and J is TRBJ2-7; D tentatively fits TRBD1 or TRBD2 (5 bases each). Trimming removed 4 bases from V and 6 bases from J, with 13 bases in between. In germline, CDR1 is LGHDT, CDR2 YNNKEL (reference sequence). This CDR3 is 13 amino acids long. In DNA form, the CDR3 reads TGTGCCAGCAGCCCCAGGTGGGGGAGCGAGCAGTACCTC. As protein: CASSPRWGSEQYL.

This clone appeared many times. The chain recombines TRBV6-5 with TRBJ1-1, with 8 bases that match TRBD1. V trimming: 2 bases; J trimming: 4 bases; junction bases outside the gene matches: 9. Germline assignment: CDR1 MNHEY and CDR2 SVGAGI. The length of the CDR3 is 16 residues. The CDR3 DNA is TGTGCCAGCAGTTACGGTTTCGGAACAGGGGGCACTGAAGCTTTCTTT. Protein product: CASSYGFGTGGTEAFF.

Remarks on this clone: A much larger clone differs from this one at a single base, so this may be a read error. Additional DNA sequences in this sample encode the identical CDR3. The chain joins TRBV2 to TRBJ1-1; maybe TRBD1 (5 bases). V dropped 9 bases and J dropped 6 bases, with 20 bases sitting between them. Germline-derived CDR1 and CDR2 are SNHLY and FYNNEI. The CDR3 is 14 amino acids. Here the CDR3 DNA reads TGTGCCAGTAGCGACTCAATACAGGTCCCTGAAGCTTTCTTT. Its protein product is CASSDSIQVPEAFF.

This clone has a count of ten or more. V usage is TRBV18 and J usage is TRBJ2-2; maybe TRBD2 (6 bases). The CDR3 runs 17 residues. The germline CDR1 and CDR2 sequences are KGHSH and LQKENI. V lost 6 bases and J 6 bases, leaving 23 bases between the germline ends. The CDR3 bases are TGTGCCAGCTCCCCGACAAGTCCGGCGACGGGGGCCGGGGAGCTGTTTTTT. Protein product: CASSPTSPATGAGELFF. Full variable domain (remainder filled in from reference TRBV18 and TRBJ2-2): NAGVMQNPRHLVRRRGQEARLRCSPMKGHSHVYWYRQLPEEGLKFMVYLQKENIIDESGMPKERFSAEFPKEGPSILRIQQVVRGDSAAYFCASSPTSPATGAGELFFGEGSRLTVL.

This clone was seen at least ten times. CDR3 region: CASNLLADPYNEQFF. The CDR3 DNA reads TGTGCCAGCAATCTACTAGCGGACCCCTACAATGAGCAGTTCTTC. V gene TRBV6-1 combines with J gene TRBJ2-1; 8 bases agree with TRBD2. V was pared by 7 bases and J by 2 bases, with 7 bases of the junction left unmatched. In germline, CDR1 is MNHNS, CDR2 SASEGT. CDR3 size: 15 residues.